Listed below are T cell receptor beta chains from one sample, sequenced in a study of blood T cell repertoires in COVID-19. Some clones are missing from TCRdb's copy, which holds only in-frame ones; the method was immunoSEQ multiplex PCR. Counted here are some 62,000 clones, roughly 85% occurring once; the ten biggest clones make up approximately 1.3%. The sequenced material came from peripheral blood. All receptors come from a woman over 75 with acute or convalescent COVID-19. CDR3s include the opening cysteine and the closing phenylalanine or tryptophan. Fields, in order: V gene, CDR3 length, D gene, clone size, J gene, CDR3 DNA, CDR3 protein. A D gene is named only where the DNA matches it firmly. Some rows mark clone size as missing; the rest say once, few, many or name a class of expanded clone.

>TRBV7-9|11|NA|few|TRBJ2-3
TGTGCCAGCAGCTCCTCAGATACGCAGTATTTT
CASSSSDTQYF
>TRBV6-5|13|TRBD1|NA|TRBJ1-1
TGTGCCAGCAGTTACTACTTGGGACAGAGGGCTTTCTTT
CASSYYLGQRAFF
>TRBV19|14|TRBD1|NA|TRBJ1-2
TGTGCCAGTAGTTTAGGGGGCGCAGACTATGGCTACACCTTC
CASSLGGADYGYTF
>TRBV18|21|TRBD1|few|TRBJ1-1
TGTGCCAGCTCACCGGGACAGGGGAACCCTAATGATCCTGTGATGAACACTGAAGCTTTCTTT
CASSPGQGNPNDPVMNTEAFF
>TRBV7-2|15|TRBD2|NA|TRBJ2-1
TGTGCCAGCAGCTTTACTAGCGGGGGGGCGTATGAGCAGTTCTTC
CASSFTSGGAYEQFF
>TRBV6-1|19|NA|NA|TRBJ1-6
TGTGCCAGCAGTGAAGCTCGGGGTACTTTGGGCTCCTATAATTCACCCCTCCACTTT
CASSEARGTLGSYNSPLHF
>TRBV19|17|NA|NA|TRBJ1-3
TGTGCCAGTAGTGCCCAACTCGACAGGACAGCTGGAAACACCATATATTTT
CASSAQLDRTAGNTIYF
>TRBV5-6|12|NA|NA|TRBJ1-2
TGTGCCAGCAGCCTGATGGCAGGTGGCTACACCTTC
CASSLMAGGYTF
>TRBV6-5|14|TRBD1|NA|TRBJ2-2
TGTGCCAGCCAGACAGGGGGCAACACCGGGGAGCTGTTTTTT
CASQTGGNTGELFF
>TRBV5-5|14|TRBD1|NA|TRBJ1-4
TGTGCCAGCAGCCTGGGACAGAATAATGAAAAACTGTTTTTT
CASSLGQNNEKLFF
>TRBV3-1/TRBV3-2|13|NA|NA|TRBJ2-2
TGTGCCAGCAGCCAAGGCCGCGGCGGGGAGCTGTTTTTT
CASSQGRGGELFF
>TRBV7-3|15|TRBD1|NA|TRBJ1-5
TGTGCCAGCAGCTTAAACGGACAGGGCGATCAGCCCCAGCATTTT
CASSLNGQGDQPQHF
>TRBV7-9|15|TRBD1|NA|TRBJ1-2
TGTGCCAGCAGCCCCGGACAGGGGGTCCACTATGGCTACACCTTC
CASSPGQGVHYGYTF
>TRBV3-1/TRBV3-2|15|NA|NA|TRBJ1-6
TGTGCCAGCAGCCAACAGGCCTCCTATAATTCACCCCTCCACTTT
CASSQQASYNSPLHF
>TRBV11-2|10|NA|NA|TRBJ2-2
TGTGCCAGCTTCTCCGGGGAGCTGTTTTTT
CASFSGELFF
>TRBV5-5|14|NA|NA|TRBJ2-1
TGTGCCAGCAGCACCCGGGACTCCTACAATGAGCAGTTCTTC
CASSTRDSYNEQFF
>TRBV30|14|TRBD2|NA|TRBJ2-3
TGTGCCTGGGGACTAGCGGGAGTTTCTGCCACGCAGTATTTT
CAWGLAGVSATQYF